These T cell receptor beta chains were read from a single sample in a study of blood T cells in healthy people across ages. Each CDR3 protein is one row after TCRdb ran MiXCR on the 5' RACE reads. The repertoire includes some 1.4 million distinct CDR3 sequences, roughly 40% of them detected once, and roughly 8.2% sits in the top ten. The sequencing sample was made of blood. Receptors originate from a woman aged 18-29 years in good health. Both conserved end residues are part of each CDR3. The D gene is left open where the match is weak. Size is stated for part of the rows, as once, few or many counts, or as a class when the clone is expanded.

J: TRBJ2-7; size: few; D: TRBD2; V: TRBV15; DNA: TGTGCCACCAGCAAGGCGGGAGGTTCCTACGAGCAGTACTTC; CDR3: CATSKAGGSYEQYF
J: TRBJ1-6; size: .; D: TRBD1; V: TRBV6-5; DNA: TGTGCCAGCAGTTACTCGACAGGGAAAAATTCACCCCTCCACTTT; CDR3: CASSYSTGKNSPLHF
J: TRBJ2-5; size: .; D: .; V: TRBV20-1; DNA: TGCAGTGCTAGAGAGGGGTTCGGACTTAGCAATGAGCAGTACTTC; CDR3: CSAREGFGLSNEQYF
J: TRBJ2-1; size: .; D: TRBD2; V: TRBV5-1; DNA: TGCGCCAGCAGCCTTGCCTGGGCTAGCGGGCCGTACAATGAGCAGTTCTTC; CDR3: CASSLAWASGPYNEQFF
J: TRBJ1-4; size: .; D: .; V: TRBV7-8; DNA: TGTGCCAGCAGCCTGGACAGATTAAAACCTAATGAAAAACTGTTTTTT; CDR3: CASSLDRLKPNEKLFF
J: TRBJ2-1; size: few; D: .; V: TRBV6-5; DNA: TGTGCCAGCAGCCGGACTCGGGGGCAAAATGAGCAGTTCTTC; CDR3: CASSRTRGQNEQFF
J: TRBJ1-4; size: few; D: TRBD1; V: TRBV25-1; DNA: TGTGCCAGCCGAACAACCCCGGGACAGGGGGACGAAAAACTGTTTTTT; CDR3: CASRTTPGQGDEKLFF
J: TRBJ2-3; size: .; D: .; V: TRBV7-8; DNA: TGTGCCAGCAGCCCCCTGCCGGGCCTCACAGATACGCAGTATTTT; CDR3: CASSPLPGLTDTQYF
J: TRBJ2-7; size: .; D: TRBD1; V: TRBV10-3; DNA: TGTGGCATCAGCGGGACAGGGTGGGACGAGCAGTACTTC; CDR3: CGISGTGWDEQYF
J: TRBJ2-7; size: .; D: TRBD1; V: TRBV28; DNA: TGTGCCAGCAGTTTCCTGATGGGACAGGGTCTAAGTAGCTCCTACGAGCAGTACTTC; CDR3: CASSFLMGQGLSSSYEQYF
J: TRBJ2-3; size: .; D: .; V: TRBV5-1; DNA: TGCGCCAGCAGCTCTAGTCCAGGAACAGATACGCAGTATTTT; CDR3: CASSSSPGTDTQYF
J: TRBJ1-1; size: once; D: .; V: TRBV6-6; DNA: TGTGCCAGCAGTTACTCGAAACGGGGGCCGTGGACTGAAGCTTTCTTT; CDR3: CASSYSKRGPWTEAFF
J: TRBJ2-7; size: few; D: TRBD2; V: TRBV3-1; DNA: TGTGCCAGCAGCCAAGGCGCGTCTAGCGGTTACGAGCAGTACTTC; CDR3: CASSQGASSGYEQYF
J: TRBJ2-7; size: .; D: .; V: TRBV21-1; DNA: TGTGCCGACATCCCCCTCCCCTACGAGCAGTACTTC; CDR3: CADIPLPYEQYF
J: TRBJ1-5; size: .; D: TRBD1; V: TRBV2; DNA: TGTGCCAGCAGTACACTCACAGGGGGGGTTCAGCCCCAGCATTTT; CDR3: CASSTLTGGVQPQHF
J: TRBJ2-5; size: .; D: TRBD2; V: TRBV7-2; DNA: TGTGCCAGCAGCTTAGTGGCAGGCACTAGCGGGAGAATTCGTAGGGAGCAGTACTTC; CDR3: CASSLVAGTSGRIRREQYF
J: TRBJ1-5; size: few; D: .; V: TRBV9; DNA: TGTGCCAGCAGCGTAGGTGGAGGCATGGGGAATCAGCCCCAGCATTTT; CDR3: CASSVGGGMGNQPQHF